The sample holds a few counts of the clone carrying this T cell receptor beta chain. The CDR3 is made up of 14 amino acids. Germline loops: CDR1 DFQATT, CDR2 SNEGSKA (reference sequence). V lost 5 bases, J lost 5 bases, and 9 bases stayed unmatched. The record originates from a study of human T cells and chemical hapten exposure. Time point in this sample: pre-sensitization, week 0. The treatment is: therapeutic diphenylcyclopropenone sensitization with weekly scalp DPC. Those who donated were patients with alopecia, 18 to 70 years of age, and suitable for DPC. TCRdb fed the RACE reads into MiXCR, producing one record per CDR3 protein. Of around 200,000 distinct CDR3 sequences listed, 30% are singletons.

Sequenced material: whole blood, taken in connection with sensitization to the hapten diphenylcyclopropenone (DPC). The TCR was taken from a woman in her 30s with alopecia areata. Some clones in this sample may be carry-over from other donors' samples. The chain carries TRBV20-1 and TRBJ1-5; 7 bases match TRBD1. CDR3 DNA sequence: TGCAGTGCTTTCGACAGGGCGGGTCATCAGCCCCAGCATTTT. Its protein is CSAFDRAGHQPQHF.